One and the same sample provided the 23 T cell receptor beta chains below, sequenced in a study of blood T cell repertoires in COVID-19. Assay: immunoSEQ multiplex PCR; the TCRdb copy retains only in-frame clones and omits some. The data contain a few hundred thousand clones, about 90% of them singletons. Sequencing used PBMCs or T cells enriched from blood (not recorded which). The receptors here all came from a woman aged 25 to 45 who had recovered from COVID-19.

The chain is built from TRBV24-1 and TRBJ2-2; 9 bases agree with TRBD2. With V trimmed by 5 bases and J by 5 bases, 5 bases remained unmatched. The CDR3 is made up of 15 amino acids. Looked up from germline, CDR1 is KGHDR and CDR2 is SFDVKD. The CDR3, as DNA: TGTGCCACCAGTGCGGCGGGAGGGTGGACCGGGGAGCTGTTTTTT. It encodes CATSAAGGWTGELFF.

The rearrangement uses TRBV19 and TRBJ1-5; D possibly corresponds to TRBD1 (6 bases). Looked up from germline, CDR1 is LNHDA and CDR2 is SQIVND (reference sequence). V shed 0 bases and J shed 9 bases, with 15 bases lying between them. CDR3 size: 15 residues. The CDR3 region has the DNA TGTGCCAGTAGTATAGATTGGACAGCAGATCGGCCCCAGCATTTT. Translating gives CASSIDWTADRPQHF.

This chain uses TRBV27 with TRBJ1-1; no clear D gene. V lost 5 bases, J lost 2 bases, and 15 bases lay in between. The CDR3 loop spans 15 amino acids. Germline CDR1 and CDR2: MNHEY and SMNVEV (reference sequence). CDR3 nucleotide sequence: TGTGCCAGCAGTCCCTTAGACAATCCTAACACTGAAGCTTTCTTT. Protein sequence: CASSPLDNPNTEAFF.

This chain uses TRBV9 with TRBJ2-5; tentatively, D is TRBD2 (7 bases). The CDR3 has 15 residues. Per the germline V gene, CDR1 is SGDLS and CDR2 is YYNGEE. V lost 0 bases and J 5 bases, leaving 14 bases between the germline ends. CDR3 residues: CASSVAGGQGETQYF. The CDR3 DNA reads TGTGCCAGCAGCGTAGCGGGGGGTCAGGGGGAGACCCAGTACTTC.

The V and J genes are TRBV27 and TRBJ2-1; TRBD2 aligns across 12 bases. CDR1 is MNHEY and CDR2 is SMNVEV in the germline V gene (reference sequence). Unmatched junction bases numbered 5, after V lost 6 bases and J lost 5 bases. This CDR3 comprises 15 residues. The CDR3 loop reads CASRTSGRADNEQFF. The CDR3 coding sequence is TGTGCCAGCAGGACTAGCGGGAGAGCAGACAATGAGCAGTTCTTC.

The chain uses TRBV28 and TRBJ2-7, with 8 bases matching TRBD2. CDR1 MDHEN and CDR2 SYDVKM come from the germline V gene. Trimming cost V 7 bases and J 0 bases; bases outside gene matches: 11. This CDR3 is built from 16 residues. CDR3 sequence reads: CASTPRGVGSSYEQYF. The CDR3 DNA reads TGTGCCAGCACTCCGCGGGGGGTCGGGAGCTCCTACGAGCAGTACTTC.

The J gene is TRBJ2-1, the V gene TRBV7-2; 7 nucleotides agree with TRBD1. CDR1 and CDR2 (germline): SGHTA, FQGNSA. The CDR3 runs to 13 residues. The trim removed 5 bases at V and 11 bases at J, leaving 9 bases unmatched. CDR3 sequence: CASSDRQGGKQFF. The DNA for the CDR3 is TGTGCCAGCAGCGACCGACAGGGTGGAAAGCAGTTCTTC.

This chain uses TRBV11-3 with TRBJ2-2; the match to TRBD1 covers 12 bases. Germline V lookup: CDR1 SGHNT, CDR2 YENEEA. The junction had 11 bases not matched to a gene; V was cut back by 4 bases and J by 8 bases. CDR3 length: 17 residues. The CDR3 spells CASSSGTGGIPRGELFF. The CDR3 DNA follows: TGTGCCAGCAGCTCGGGGACAGGGGGCATCCCGCGGGGGGAGCTGTTTTTT.

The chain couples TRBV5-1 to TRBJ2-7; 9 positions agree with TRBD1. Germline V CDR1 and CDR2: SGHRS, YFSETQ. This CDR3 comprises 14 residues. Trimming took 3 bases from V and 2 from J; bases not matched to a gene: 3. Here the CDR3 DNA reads TGCGCCAGCAGCTGGAACAGGGGGCCCTACGAGCAGTACTTC. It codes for CASSWNRGPYEQYF.

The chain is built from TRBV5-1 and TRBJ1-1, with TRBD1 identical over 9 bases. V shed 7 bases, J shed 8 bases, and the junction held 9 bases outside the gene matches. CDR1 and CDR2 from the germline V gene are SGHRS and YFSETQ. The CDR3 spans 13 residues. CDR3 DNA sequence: TGCGCCAGCTATACTATCACAGGGGGCGAAGCTTTCTTT. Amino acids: CASYTITGGEAFF.

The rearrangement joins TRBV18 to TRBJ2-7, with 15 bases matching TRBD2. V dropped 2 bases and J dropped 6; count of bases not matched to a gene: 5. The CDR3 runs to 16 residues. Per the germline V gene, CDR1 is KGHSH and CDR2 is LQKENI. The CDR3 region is CASSPGTSGRRSEQYF. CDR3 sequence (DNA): TGTGCCAGCTCACCAGGGACTAGCGGGAGGAGAAGCGAGCAGTACTTC.

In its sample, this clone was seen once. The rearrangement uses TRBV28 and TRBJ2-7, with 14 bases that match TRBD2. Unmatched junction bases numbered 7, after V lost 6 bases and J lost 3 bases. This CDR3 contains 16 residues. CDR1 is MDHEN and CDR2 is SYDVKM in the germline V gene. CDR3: CASRAFGTSGSYEQYF. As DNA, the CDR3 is TGTGCCAGCAGAGCATTCGGGACTAGCGGGAGCTACGAGCAGTACTTC.

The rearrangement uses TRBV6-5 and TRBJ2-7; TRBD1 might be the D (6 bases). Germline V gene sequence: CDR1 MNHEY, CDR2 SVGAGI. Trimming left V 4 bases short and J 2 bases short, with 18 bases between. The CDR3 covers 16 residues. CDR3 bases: TGTGCCAGCAGTTCCCCTCGGGACACGGGCCCCTACGAGCAGTACTTC. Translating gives CASSSPRDTGPYEQYF.

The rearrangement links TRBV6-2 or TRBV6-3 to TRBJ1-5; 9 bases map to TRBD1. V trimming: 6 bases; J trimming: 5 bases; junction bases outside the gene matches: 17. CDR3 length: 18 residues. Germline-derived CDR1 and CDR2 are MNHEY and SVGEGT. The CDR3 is CASSPLRDRVNLYQPQHF. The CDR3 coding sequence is TGTGCCAGCAGCCCCTTGCGGGACAGGGTTAATTTGTATCAGCCCCAGCATTTT.

The CDR3 nucleotides are TGTGCCAGCAGTGAAGAAGACAGACTCTGGGAGTACTTC. Translation gives CASSEEDRLWEYF. The rearrangement joins TRBV6-1 to TRBJ2-7, with D maybe TRBD1 (5 bases). Between the trimmed V and J ends, which lost 1 base and 11 bases, there was a span of 15 bases. Germline CDR1 reads MNHNS; CDR2 reads SASEGT. The CDR3 is 13 amino acids.

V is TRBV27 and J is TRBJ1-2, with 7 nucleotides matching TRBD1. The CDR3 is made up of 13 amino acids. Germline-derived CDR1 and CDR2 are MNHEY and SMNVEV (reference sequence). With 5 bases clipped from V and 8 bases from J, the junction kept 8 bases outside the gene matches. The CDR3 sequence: CASSKYRGRGYTF. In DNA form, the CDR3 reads TGTGCCAGCAGTAAATACAGGGGACGCGGCTACACCTTC.

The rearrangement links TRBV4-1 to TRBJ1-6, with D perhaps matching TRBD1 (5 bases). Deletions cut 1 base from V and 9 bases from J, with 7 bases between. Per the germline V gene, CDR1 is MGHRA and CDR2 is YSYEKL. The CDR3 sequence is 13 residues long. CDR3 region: CASSQGGVSPLHF. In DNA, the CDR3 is TGCGCCAGCAGCCAAGGGGGGGTTTCACCCCTCCACTTT.

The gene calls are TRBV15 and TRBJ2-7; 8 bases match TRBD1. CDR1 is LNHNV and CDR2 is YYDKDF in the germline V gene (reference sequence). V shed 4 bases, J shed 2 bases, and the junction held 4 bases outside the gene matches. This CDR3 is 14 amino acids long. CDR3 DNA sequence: TGTGCCACCAGCACCACAGGGGGGCCCTACGAGCAGTACTTC. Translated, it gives CATSTTGGPYEQYF.

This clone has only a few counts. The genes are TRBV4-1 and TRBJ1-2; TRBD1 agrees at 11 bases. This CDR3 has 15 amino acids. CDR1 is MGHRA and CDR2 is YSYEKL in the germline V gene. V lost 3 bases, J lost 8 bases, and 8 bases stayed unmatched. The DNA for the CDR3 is TGCGCCAGCAGCCACAGCGTGGACAGGGGGCAAGGCTACACCTTC. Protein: CASSHSVDRGQGYTF.

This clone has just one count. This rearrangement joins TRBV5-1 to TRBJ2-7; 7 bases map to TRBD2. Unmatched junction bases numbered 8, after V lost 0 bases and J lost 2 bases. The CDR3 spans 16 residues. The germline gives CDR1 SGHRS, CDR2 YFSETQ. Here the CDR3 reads CASSLGLGAGAYEQYF. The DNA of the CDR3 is TGCGCCAGCAGCTTGGGCCTAGGGGCGGGAGCCTACGAGCAGTACTTC.

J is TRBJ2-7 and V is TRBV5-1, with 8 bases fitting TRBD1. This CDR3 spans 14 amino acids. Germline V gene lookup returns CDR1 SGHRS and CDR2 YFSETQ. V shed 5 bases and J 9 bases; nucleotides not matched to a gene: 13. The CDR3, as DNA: TGCGCCAGCAGTCAAGGGACAGGACAACTTGGGCAGTACTTC. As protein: CASSQGTGQLGQYF.

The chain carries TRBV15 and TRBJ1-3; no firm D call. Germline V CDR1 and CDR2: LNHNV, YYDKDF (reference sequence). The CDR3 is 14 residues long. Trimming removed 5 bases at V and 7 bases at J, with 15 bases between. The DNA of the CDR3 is TGTGCCACCAGCTCACAGCTGGATGGGAACACCATATATTTT. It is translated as CATSSQLDGNTIYF.

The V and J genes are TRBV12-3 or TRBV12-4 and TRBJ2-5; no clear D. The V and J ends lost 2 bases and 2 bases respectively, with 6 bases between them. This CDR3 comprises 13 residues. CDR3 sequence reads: CASSLTEQETQYF. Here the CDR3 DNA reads TGTGCCAGCAGTTTAACAGAGCAAGAGACCCAGTACTTC.